This TCR beta chain is from a study of T cell responses to AZD1222 COVID-19 vaccine. The study, taken as a whole, reports: Spike-wide vaccine-associated CD4 TCRs dominated at 160-218 and 743-854.

Generated by immunoSEQ multiplex PCR, the TCRdb table keeps only in-frame clones and is missing some. Counted here are 90,000 to 150,000 clones, around nine tenths occurring once; the ten biggest clones make up about 2.4%. With respect to this clone: Its antigen is currently unknown.

The V end lost 3 bases, the J end lost 8 bases, and 17 bases lay between the germline ends. CDR1 and CDR2 from the germline V gene are SGDLS and YYNGEE. The CDR3 sequence is 15 residues long. The sample consisted of peripheral blood, taken on day 0 of AZD1222 vaccination. This TCR was recovered from an adult in good health. The rearrangement joins TRBV9 to TRBJ2-2, with D perhaps matching TRBD1 (6 bases). The CDR3 coding sequence is TGTGCCAGCAGCGACACCGGGACACCAGTTGGGGAGCTGTTTTTT. It translates to CASSDTGTPVGELFF.